Presented here are 23 T cell receptor beta chains from one specimen sequenced in a study of T cell repertoires in cytomegalovirus infection. TCRdb analysed the reads with MiXCR anew, one entry per CDR3 protein. The repertoire holds 450,000 to 550,000 distinct CDR3 sequences, approximately 15% seen once, with around 25% in the top ten. Sequenced sample: CD8+ T cells from PBMCs. These receptors came from a human donor in good health (CMV status not recorded). Some clones in this sample may be carry-over from other donors' samples.

Worth noting for this clonotype: One junction end disagrees with the germline gene, perhaps due to a read error. The chain links TRBV28 to TRBJ2-2; 13 nucleotides agree with TRBD2. The CDR3 loop spans 16 amino acids. Per the germline V gene, CDR1 is MDHEN and CDR2 is SYDVKM. The CDR3 loop is CASSRRTSGSGGEQFF. CDR3 DNA: TGTGCTAGCAGCCGCAGGACTAGCGGGAGTGGCGGGGAGCAGTTTTTT.

At least ten counts were recorded for this clonotype. J is TRBJ2-1 and V is TRBV7-6; 10 positions agree with TRBD2. CDR1 SGHVS and CDR2 FNYEAQ come from the germline V gene. Trimming at V came to 5 bases and at J to 2 bases, leaving 3 bases not matched to a gene. CDR3 size: 15 residues. The CDR3, as DNA: TGTGCCAGCAGCCAAAGCGGGGGGGCCTACAATGAGCAGTTCTTC. It encodes CASSQSGGAYNEQFF.

A few counts support this clonotype. This chain links TRBV7-9 with TRBJ1-5; D remains unclear. The CDR3 runs 14 residues. The germline CDR1 and CDR2 sequences are SEHNR and FQNEAQ (reference sequence). The V end lost 1 base, the J end lost 10 bases, and 14 bases lay between the germline ends. CDR3 DNA sequence: TGTGCCAGCAGCTTAGGTGGCAATCCCCCCCCCCAGCATTTT. The encoded protein is CASSLGGNPPPQHF.

This clonotype has only a few counts. The CDR3 is CASTAYADTQYF. The CDR3 region has the DNA TGTGCCAGCACCGCTTACGCGGATACGCAGTATTTT. The V and J genes are TRBV5-5 and TRBJ2-3, with D hard to call. Trimming pared 6 bases from V and 6 bases from J, leaving 11 bases between. The CDR3 length is 12 residues. Germline V gives CDR1 SGHKS, CDR2 YYEKEE (reference sequence).

The table lists this clonotype with many counts. This chain connects TRBV12-3 or TRBV12-4 to TRBJ2-2; TRBD1 matches 7 bases. With 6 bases clipped from V and 5 bases from J, the junction kept 6 bases outside the gene matches. This CDR3 has 14 residues. CDR3 bases: TGTGCCAGCAGGACAGGGTTGGGGACCGGGGAGCTGTTTTTT. Its protein product is CASRTGLGTGELFF.

In its sample, this clonotype was seen many times. The rearrangement joins TRBV11-2 to TRBJ2-7, with 9 nucleotides matching TRBD1. The CDR3 loop spans 11 amino acids. J was trimmed by 12 bases and V by 5 bases; bases with no gene match: 5. Germline loops: CDR1 SGHAT, CDR2 FQNNGV. The CDR3 loop reads CASSPGQGRYF. CDR3 bases: TGTGCCAGCAGCCCGGGACAGGGAAGGTACTTC.

The rearrangement uses TRBV10-2 and TRBJ2-3, with TRBD2 matching over 10 bases. The V gene end was trimmed by 1 base and the J gene end by 1 base; junction bases not matched to a gene: 2. The CDR3 loop spans 16 amino acids. Germline V gene data show CDR1 as WSHSY and CDR2 as SAAADI. In DNA, the CDR3 is TGCGCCAGCAGTGAGTTCGGACTAGCGGGCACAGATACGCAGTATTTT. It is translated as CASSEFGLAGTDTQYF.

This clonotype was counted ten times or more. The gene calls are TRBV7-2 and TRBJ1-3; no clear D. V was pared by 2 bases and J by 0 bases, with 8 bases between. The CDR3 totals 15 residues. Germline V gene data show CDR1 as SGHTA and CDR2 as FQGNSA. This CDR3 is CASSLSRISGNTIYF. The CDR3 region has the DNA TGTGCCAGCAGCTTAAGTAGGATCTCTGGAAACACCATATATTTT.

This clonotype has a count of ten or more. The chain is built from TRBV19 and TRBJ1-5, with D possibly being TRBD1 (5 bases). CDR3 length: 15 amino acids. Looked up from germline, CDR1 is LNHDA and CDR2 is SQIVND (reference sequence). Trimming pared 7 bases from V and 3 bases from J, leaving 16 bases between. CDR3 DNA sequence: TGTGCCAGTAAGTCCCAGGGAGGGTACAATCAGCCCCAGCATTTT. Translating it yields CASKSQGGYNQPQHF.

This clonotype was seen only a few times. The CDR3 region is CASSLLGRDTEAFF. CDR3 nucleotides: TGTGCCAGCAGTTTATTGGGGAGGGACACTGAAGCTTTCTTT. This chain joins TRBV27 and TRBJ1-1, with unresolved D. With 1 base removed from V and 3 bases from J, the gap between germline ends came to 9 bases. There are 14 residues in the CDR3. Germline V CDR1 and CDR2: MNHEY, SMNVEV (reference sequence).

The sample holds a few counts of this clonotype. The V call is TRBV9, the J call TRBJ1-6; D uncertain. Trimming stripped 4 bases from V and 0 bases from J, with 5 bases between. Germline V gene data show CDR1 as SGDLS and CDR2 as YYNGEE. The CDR3 is 14 amino acids. CDR3 nucleotide sequence: TGTGCCAGCAGCTCGAGCTCCTATAATTCACCCCTCCACTTT. Encoded protein: CASSSSSYNSPLHF.

This clonotype was seen at least ten times. The chain employs TRBV28 and TRBJ2-7; D gene unclear. The germline CDR1 and CDR2 sequences are MDHEN and SYDVKM. The length of the CDR3 is 16 residues. V gave up 2 bases and J gave up 0 bases, with 14 bases separating them. The CDR3 here is CASSLTPTKSSYEQYF. CDR3 coding DNA: TGTGCCAGCAGTTTAACCCCCACTAAGAGCTCCTACGAGCAGTACTTC.

This rearrangement joins TRBV29-1 to TRBJ1-2, with a weak D call TRBD1 (6 bases). V shed 7 bases and J shed 1 base, with 10 bases lying between them. Germline V gives CDR1 SQVTM, CDR2 ANQGSEA. This CDR3 contains 12 residues. The CDR3 DNA follows: TGCAGCGCCGAGGGGGTTAACTATGGCTACACCTTC. Its protein is CSAEGVNYGYTF.

Many counts were recorded for this clonotype. This chain joins TRBV10-3 and TRBJ2-7; D is unclear. V was trimmed by 3 bases and J by 1 base, leaving 13 bases between them. Germline CDR1 reads ENHRY; CDR2 reads SYGVKD. This CDR3 is built from 15 residues. CDR3 sequence (DNA): TGTGCCATCAGTGACCCCGCGGAAGGATCCTACGAGCAGTACTTC. This encodes CAISDPAEGSYEQYF.

This clonotype was seen more than once but under ten times. A read error may explain this, as a much larger clone is one base away. The V call is TRBV7-3, the J call TRBJ1-6; D may be TRBD1 (6 bases). The CDR3 extends over 15 amino acids. Germline loops: CDR1 SGHTA, CDR2 FQGTGA. CDR3 region: CASRLTTGWDSPLHF. CDR3 coding DNA: TGTGCCAGCAGATTAACAACAGGGTGGGATTCACCCCTCCACTTT.

This clonotype was detected many times. The CDR3 DNA sequence: TGTGCCAGCAGCTACACAGACCCTGGAAACACCATATATTTT. Translation: CASSYTDPGNTIYF. The chain uses TRBV7-9 and TRBJ1-3; D not resolved. The CDR3 runs 14 residues. Deletions cut 4 bases from V and 2 bases from J, with 9 bases between. Germline loops: CDR1 SEHNR, CDR2 FQNEAQ (reference sequence). Full variable domain (missing parts from reference TRBV7-9 and TRBJ1-3): DTGVSQNPRHKITKRGQNVTFRCDPISEHNRLYWYRQTLGQGPEFLTYFQNEAQLEKSRLLSDRFSAERPKGSFSTLEIQRTEQGDSAMYLCASSYTDPGNTIYFGEGSWLTVV.

The chain links TRBV2 to TRBJ2-5; D unresolved. The V and J ends lost 4 bases and 12 bases respectively, with 9 bases between them. Germline CDR1 SNHLY, CDR2 FYNNEI. The CDR3 consists of 10 residues. The CDR3 spells CASSGPREYF. Here the CDR3 DNA reads TGTGCCAGCAGTGGCCCTCGGGAGTACTTC.

This chain joins TRBV4-1 and TRBJ1-1, with D uncertain. Germline CDR1 is MGHRA and CDR2 is YSYEKL. V was shortened by 4 bases and J by 3 bases, with 18 bases between the two germline ends. The CDR3 runs to 16 residues. The CDR3, as DNA: TGCGCCAGCAGCCCCCCCGTTTGGGGAGAGTACACTGAAGCTTTCTTT. This encodes CASSPPVWGEYTEAFF.

This clonotype has only a few counts. The rearrangement joins TRBV20-1 to TRBJ2-7; 7 bases align to TRBD2. Germline CDR1 is DFQATT and CDR2 is SNEGSKA (reference sequence). The CDR3 consists of 15 residues. V was pared by 2 bases and J by 3 bases, with 10 bases of the junction left unmatched. This CDR3 reads CSARRPGGSLYEQYF. As DNA, the CDR3 is TGCAGTGCTAGACGCCCTGGCGGGAGCCTCTACGAGCAGTACTTC.

The chain employs TRBV12-3 or TRBV12-4 and TRBJ1-1; unclear D gene. The CDR3 loop spans 13 amino acids. V was clipped by 2 bases and J by 4 bases, with 8 bases between them. The CDR3 nucleotides read TGTGCCAGCAGTTTACTGTGGAGCACTGAAGCTTTCTTT. Protein product: CASSLLWSTEAFF.

This clonotype appeared a few times. This chain uses TRBV29-1 with TRBJ2-3; D gene uncertain. Trimming removed 1 base from V and 2 bases from J, with 4 bases in between. The CDR3 is made up of 12 amino acids. Per the germline V gene, CDR1 is SQVTM and CDR2 is ANQGSEA. DNA of the CDR3: TGCAGCGTTGAAGGGTTCACAGATACGCAGTATTTT. Translation: CSVEGFTDTQYF.

On this clonotype: This clone may be a read error of a much larger clone one base away. This CDR3 fails to terminate in the conserved phenylalanine or tryptophan, so it likely reflects a read error. This chain connects TRBV6-6 to TRBJ2-7, with a possible D match to TRBD2 (6 bases). V was shortened by 4 bases and J by 2 bases, with 9 bases between the two germline ends. The CDR3 is 13 amino acids. Germline V lookup: CDR1 MNHNY, CDR2 SVGAGI (reference sequence). In DNA, the CDR3 is TGTGCCAGCAGTTGGGACTCAGCCTACGAGCAGTACTTA. Protein sequence: CASSWDSAYEQYL.

This clonotype appeared many times. The genes are TRBV28 and TRBJ1-6; perhaps TRBD1 as D (6 bases). V was clipped by 3 bases and J by 7 bases, with 13 bases between them. Germline V gives CDR1 MDHEN, CDR2 SYDVKM. This CDR3 spans 15 amino acids. CDR3 coding DNA: TGTGCCAGCAGTTTGTGGGGGGCGCGAAATTCACCCCTCCACTTT. Amino acid sequence: CASSLWGARNSPLHF.